This is a list of T cell receptor beta chains from one sample in a study of blood T cell repertoires in COVID-19. Only in-frame clones appear in the TCRdb table, and some are missing; sequencing was by immunoSEQ multiplex PCR. The sample has about 150,000 clones, around 87% seen once. Sequenced material: peripheral blood. All receptors derive from a man younger than 30 with COVID-19, enrolled during active disease. Both conserved end residues are part of each CDR3. A D gene is named only where the DNA matches it firmly. Clone size is not always given. Where it is, it says once, few, many or a class for expanded clones.

abundance: .
j_gene: TRBJ2-2
v_gene: TRBV6-6
d_gene: TRBD1
CDR3aa: CASSRDRGLTGELFF
CDR3nt: TGTGCCAGCTCCCGGGACAGGGGGCTTACCGGGGAGCTGTTTTTT

abundance: .
j_gene: TRBJ2-7
v_gene: TRBV12-3/TRBV12-4
d_gene: TRBD2
CDR3aa: CASSLGTSGRVDF
CDR3nt: TGTGCCAGCAGTCTCGGGACTAGCGGGAGGGTGGACTTC

abundance: .
j_gene: TRBJ2-1
v_gene: TRBV10-3
d_gene: TRBD1
CDR3aa: CAITGQGAPNEQFF
CDR3nt: TGTGCCATCACGGGACAGGGGGCCCCCAATGAGCAGTTCTTC

abundance: .
j_gene: TRBJ2-7
v_gene: TRBV5-1
d_gene: TRBD2
CDR3aa: CASSSGTSGSYEQYF
CDR3nt: TGCGCCAGCAGCTCGGGGACTAGCGGGAGCTACGAGCAGTACTTC

abundance: .
j_gene: TRBJ2-5
v_gene: TRBV5-1
d_gene: TRBD1
CDR3aa: CASSLVAGGGETQYF
CDR3nt: TGCGCCAGCAGCTTGGTGGCAGGGGGCGGGGAGACCCAGTACTTC

abundance: .
j_gene: TRBJ2-7
v_gene: TRBV12-3/TRBV12-4
d_gene: .
CDR3aa: CASSRGSFYEQYF
CDR3nt: TGTGCCAGCAGTCGAGGGTCGTTCTACGAGCAGTACTTC

abundance: .
j_gene: TRBJ2-7
v_gene: TRBV29-1
d_gene: .
CDR3aa: CSVEGRASDAVSYEQYF
CDR3nt: TGCAGCGTTGAAGGCAGGGCTAGCGATGCCGTCTCCTACGAGCAGTACTTC

abundance: .
j_gene: TRBJ2-1
v_gene: TRBV7-9
d_gene: .
CDR3aa: CASSPTRLDEQFF
CDR3nt: TGTGCCAGCAGCCCTACTAGGCTCGATGAGCAGTTCTTC

abundance: many
j_gene: TRBJ2-4
v_gene: TRBV6-6
d_gene: .
CDR3aa: CASLDLAKNIQYF
CDR3nt: TGTGCCAGCCTAGATTTAGCCAAAAACATTCAGTACTTC

abundance: .
j_gene: TRBJ2-7
v_gene: TRBV25-1
d_gene: TRBD2
CDR3aa: CASSDSLAEKEQYF
CDR3nt: TGTGCCAGCAGTGATTCACTAGCGGAAAAGGAGCAGTACTTC

abundance: .
j_gene: TRBJ2-5
v_gene: TRBV28
d_gene: TRBD2
CDR3aa: CASSLRTSGPETQYF
CDR3nt: TGTGCCAGCAGTTTACGGACTAGCGGGCCGGAGACCCAGTACTTC

abundance: .
j_gene: TRBJ2-7
v_gene: TRBV6-2/TRBV6-3
d_gene: TRBD1
CDR3aa: CASSYTTGLRDEQYF
CDR3nt: TGTGCCAGCAGTTACACGACAGGGCTCCGGGACGAGCAGTACTTC

abundance: .
j_gene: TRBJ1-5
v_gene: TRBV28
d_gene: TRBD1
CDR3aa: CASSSYTTGEVSNQPQHF
CDR3nt: TGTGCCAGCAGTTCCTACACGACAGGGGAAGTTAGCAATCAGCCCCAGCATTTT

abundance: once
j_gene: TRBJ2-7
v_gene: TRBV6-5
d_gene: .
CDR3aa: CASSYRAGVAYEQYF
CDR3nt: TGTGCCAGCAGTTACAGGGCAGGGGTGGCCTACGAGCAGTACTTC

abundance: .
j_gene: TRBJ2-3
v_gene: TRBV7-2
d_gene: .
CDR3aa: CASSPVSGADTQYF
CDR3nt: TGTGCCAGCAGCCCAGTGTCGGGTGCAGATACGCAGTATTTT

abundance: .
j_gene: TRBJ2-1
v_gene: TRBV28
d_gene: TRBD2
CDR3aa: CASSFWRESHNEQFF
CDR3nt: TGTGCCAGCAGTTTCTGGCGGGAGTCCCACAATGAGCAGTTCTTC

abundance: few
j_gene: TRBJ1-2
v_gene: TRBV6-5
d_gene: TRBD1
CDR3aa: CASRLGQGTNYGYTF
CDR3nt: TGTGCCAGCAGACTCGGACAGGGTACCAACTATGGCTACACCTTC

abundance: .
j_gene: TRBJ2-3
v_gene: TRBV20-1
d_gene: TRBD2
CDR3aa: CSARGGRTDTQYF
CDR3nt: TGCAGTGCTCGTGGCGGGAGGACAGATACGCAGTATTTT

abundance: .
j_gene: TRBJ1-6
v_gene: TRBV5-1
d_gene: .
CDR3aa: CASSFETANSPLHF
CDR3nt: TGCGCCAGCAGCTTCGAGACAGCGAATTCACCCCTCCACTTT

abundance: .
j_gene: TRBJ2-1
v_gene: TRBV30
d_gene: .
CDR3aa: CAWRASESSSYNEQFF
CDR3nt: TGTGCCTGGAGGGCTAGCGAATCGAGCTCCTACAATGAGCAGTTCTTC

abundance: .
j_gene: TRBJ2-7
v_gene: TRBV28
d_gene: TRBD1
CDR3aa: CASSLHRGGSYEQYF
CDR3nt: TGTGCCAGCAGTTTACACAGGGGTGGGTCCTACGAGCAGTACTTC

abundance: .
j_gene: TRBJ2-1
v_gene: TRBV12-3/TRBV12-4
d_gene: .
CDR3aa: CASSFNVDEQFF
CDR3nt: TGTGCCAGCAGTTTTAACGTAGATGAGCAGTTCTTC

abundance: .
j_gene: TRBJ2-2
v_gene: TRBV28
d_gene: .
CDR3aa: CASRADSRFRENTGELFF
CDR3nt: TGTGCCAGCAGGGCGGACAGTAGATTCAGGGAAAACACCGGGGAGCTGTTTTTT

abundance: .
j_gene: TRBJ2-7
v_gene: TRBV5-1
d_gene: .
CDR3aa: CASSTQGRGRYEQYF
CDR3nt: TGCGCCAGCAGCACCCAAGGGCGGGGACGCTACGAGCAGTACTTC

abundance: .
j_gene: TRBJ1-6
v_gene: TRBV7-9
d_gene: TRBD1
CDR3aa: CASSLAGGRGQFLTPLHF
CDR3nt: TGTGCCAGCAGCTTAGCGGGGGGCAGGGGGCAATTTTTGACACCCCTCCACTTT

abundance: .
j_gene: TRBJ2-5
v_gene: TRBV6-6
d_gene: .
CDR3aa: CASSYGGGGETQYF
CDR3nt: TGTGCCAGCAGTTACGGTGGCGGAGGAGAGACCCAGTACTTC

abundance: .
j_gene: TRBJ1-3
v_gene: TRBV4-1
d_gene: .
CDR3aa: CASSQGSGGDTIYF
CDR3nt: TGCGCCAGCAGCCAGGGGTCGGGGGGAGACACCATATATTTT

abundance: .
j_gene: TRBJ2-1
v_gene: TRBV10-2
d_gene: TRBD2
CDR3aa: CASSEFRLAGAGYNEQFF
CDR3nt: TGCGCCAGCAGTGAATTCCGGCTAGCGGGAGCGGGCTACAATGAGCAGTTCTTC

abundance: once
j_gene: TRBJ2-1
v_gene: TRBV7-7
d_gene: .
CDR3aa: CASSRGSGVPGEQFF
CDR3nt: TGTGCTAGCAGCCGAGGATCCGGAGTTCCGGGTGAGCAGTTCTTC

abundance: .
j_gene: TRBJ2-7
v_gene: TRBV5-1
d_gene: TRBD2
CDR3aa: CASSPGLAGGYEQYF
CDR3nt: TGCGCCAGCAGCCCGGGACTAGCGGGAGGCTACGAGCAGTACTTC

abundance: .
j_gene: TRBJ2-7
v_gene: TRBV13
d_gene: .
CDR3aa: CASAFSTYEQYF
CDR3nt: TGTGCCAGCGCATTCTCTACCTACGAGCAGTACTTC

abundance: once
j_gene: TRBJ2-2
v_gene: TRBV11-2
d_gene: TRBD1
CDR3aa: CASSHGQGKTGELFF
CDR3nt: TGTGCCAGCAGCCATGGACAGGGAAAAACCGGGGAGCTGTTTTTT

abundance: .
j_gene: TRBJ1-3
v_gene: TRBV4-3
d_gene: .
CDR3aa: CASSQDSRSGNTIYF
CDR3nt: TGCGCCAGCAGCCAAGATTCACGGTCTGGAAACACCATATATTTT

abundance: .
j_gene: TRBJ1-2
v_gene: TRBV7-3
d_gene: .
CDR3aa: CASSSHRDGGYTF
CDR3nt: TGTGCCAGCAGCTCGCACAGGGATGGTGGCTACACCTTC

abundance: .
j_gene: TRBJ2-2
v_gene: TRBV5-4
d_gene: TRBD2
CDR3aa: CASSVGGASGNGELFF
CDR3nt: TGTGCCAGCAGCGTGGGGGGCGCTAGCGGGAACGGGGAGCTGTTTTTT

abundance: .
j_gene: TRBJ2-7
v_gene: TRBV5-1
d_gene: TRBD1
CDR3aa: CASSLAGQGSYGQYF
CDR3nt: TGCGCCAGCAGCTTGGCCGGACAGGGTAGCTACGGACAGTACTTC

abundance: .
j_gene: TRBJ1-1
v_gene: TRBV28
d_gene: .
CDR3aa: CASSYPGQLNTEAFF
CDR3nt: TGTGCCAGCAGTTACCCTGGACAGCTGAACACTGAAGCTTTCTTT

abundance: .
j_gene: TRBJ1-6
v_gene: TRBV14
d_gene: .
CDR3aa: CASSLPDSNSPLHF
CDR3nt: TGTGCCAGCAGCTTACCCGACAGTAATTCACCCCTCCACTTT

abundance: .
j_gene: TRBJ2-1
v_gene: TRBV6-5
d_gene: TRBD1
CDR3aa: CATGQGSVEQFF
CDR3nt: TGTGCCACTGGACAGGGGTCAGTTGAGCAGTTCTTC

abundance: .
j_gene: TRBJ2-1
v_gene: TRBV7-9
d_gene: .
CDR3aa: CASSRPWVGDSPSIVQFF
CDR3nt: TGTGCCAGCAGCCGACCCTGGGTCGGAGACTCCCCCTCTATAGTGCAGTTCTTC

abundance: .
j_gene: TRBJ2-1
v_gene: TRBV27
d_gene: TRBD1
CDR3aa: CASSLDRGGGGNEQFF
CDR3nt: TGTGCCAGCAGTTTAGACAGGGGTGGAGGGGGCAATGAGCAGTTCTTC

abundance: .
j_gene: TRBJ2-1
v_gene: TRBV6-6
d_gene: .
CDR3aa: CASTDGGNEQFF
CDR3nt: TGTGCCAGCACCGATGGCGGGAATGAGCAGTTCTTC

abundance: once
j_gene: TRBJ2-7
v_gene: TRBV24-1
d_gene: .
CDR3aa: CATTFGGYEQYF
CDR3nt: TGTGCCACCACCTTCGGCGGGTACGAGCAGTACTTC

abundance: once
j_gene: TRBJ2-1
v_gene: TRBV4-1
d_gene: TRBD1
CDR3aa: CASSQRGQGMYNEQFF
CDR3nt: TGCGCCAGCAGCCAAAGAGGACAGGGAATGTACAATGAGCAGTTCTTC

abundance: .
j_gene: TRBJ2-7
v_gene: TRBV9
d_gene: TRBD2
CDR3aa: CASSVGSGVMHEQYF
CDR3nt: TGTGCCAGCAGCGTAGGTAGCGGGGTGATGCACGAGCAGTACTTC

abundance: .
j_gene: TRBJ2-7
v_gene: TRBV15
d_gene: TRBD2
CDR3aa: CATSRSLAGGPGHEQYF
CDR3nt: TGTGCCACCAGCAGATCTCTAGCGGGAGGGCCCGGGCACGAGCAGTACTTC

abundance: .
j_gene: TRBJ2-1
v_gene: TRBV6-6
d_gene: .
CDR3aa: CASSYGGGNEQFF
CDR3nt: TGTGCCAGCAGTTACGGAGGCGGGAATGAGCAGTTCTTC

abundance: .
j_gene: TRBJ1-2
v_gene: TRBV20-1
d_gene: .
CDR3aa: CSASAPQASHGYTF
CDR3nt: TGCAGTGCTAGTGCGCCCCAGGCTAGCCATGGCTACACCTTC

abundance: once
j_gene: TRBJ1-2
v_gene: TRBV18
d_gene: TRBD1
CDR3aa: CASSPRQGREQDGYTF
CDR3nt: TGTGCCAGCTCACCACGACAGGGGAGGGAACAAGATGGCTACACCTTC

abundance: .
j_gene: TRBJ2-7
v_gene: TRBV3-1/TRBV3-2
d_gene: TRBD2
CDR3aa: CASSLRYSSGEYEQYF
CDR3nt: TGTGCCAGCAGCCTACGGTACTCTAGCGGGGAGTACGAGCAGTACTTC

abundance: .
j_gene: TRBJ2-5
v_gene: TRBV4-2
d_gene: .
CDR3aa: CASSQERGMETQYF
CDR3nt: TGTGCCAGCAGCCAGGAAAGAGGGATGGAGACCCAGTACTTC

abundance: once
j_gene: TRBJ2-7
v_gene: TRBV4-2
d_gene: .
CDR3aa: CASSLSGNSHEQYF
CDR3nt: TGTGCCAGCAGCCTCAGCGGAAACTCTCACGAGCAGTACTTC